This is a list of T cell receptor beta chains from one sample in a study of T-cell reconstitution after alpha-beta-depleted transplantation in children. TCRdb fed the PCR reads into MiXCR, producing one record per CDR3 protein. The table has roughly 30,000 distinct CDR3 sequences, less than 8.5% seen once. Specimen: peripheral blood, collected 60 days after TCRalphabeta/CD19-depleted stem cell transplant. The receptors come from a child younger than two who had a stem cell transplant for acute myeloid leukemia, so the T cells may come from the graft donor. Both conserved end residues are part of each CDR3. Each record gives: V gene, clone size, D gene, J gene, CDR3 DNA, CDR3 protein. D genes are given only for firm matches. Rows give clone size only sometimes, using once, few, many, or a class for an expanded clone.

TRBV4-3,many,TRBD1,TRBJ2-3,TGCGCCAGCAGCCAAGGGGACTCGACAGGGGATAGAGATACGCAGTATTTT,CASSQGDSTGDRDTQYF
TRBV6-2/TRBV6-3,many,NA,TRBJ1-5,TGTGCCAGCAGTTACAAACGTTACAAAGGGGGGGCCCATAGCAATCAGCCCCAGCATTTT,CASSYKRYKGGAHSNQPQHF
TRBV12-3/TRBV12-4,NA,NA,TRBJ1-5,TGTGCCAGCTCCACGGGGTCAAACCATCAGCCCCAGCATTTT,CASSTGSNHQPQHF
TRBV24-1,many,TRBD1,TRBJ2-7,TGTGCCACCAGTGGTGGGGACAGGAGCCCATACGAGCAGTACTTC,CATSGGDRSPYEQYF
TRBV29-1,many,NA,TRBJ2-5,TGCAGCGTAAGACAGGAACAAGAGACCCAGTACTTC,CSVRQEQETQYF
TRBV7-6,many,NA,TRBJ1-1,TGTGCCAGCAGCTACCGACTGAACACTGAAGCTTTCTTT,CASSYRLNTEAFF
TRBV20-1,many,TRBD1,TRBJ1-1,TGCAGTGTTCCGGACAGGGTCGAAAAGGAAGCTTTCTTT,CSVPDRVEKEAFF
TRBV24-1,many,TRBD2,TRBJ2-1,TGTGCCACCGGGAGGGAGGACTACAATGAGCAGTTCTTC,CATGREDYNEQFF
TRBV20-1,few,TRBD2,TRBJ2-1,TGCAGTGCTGTACGACTAGCGGGGGGCTCCTACAATGAGCAGTTCTTC,CSAVRLAGGSYNEQFF
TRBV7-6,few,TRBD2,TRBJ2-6,TGTGCCAGCAGCTTACTGGGGTGGGGGGGTTCGTCCGCTGGGGCCAACGTCCTGACTTTC,CASSLLGWGGSSAGANVLTF
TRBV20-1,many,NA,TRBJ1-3,TGCAGTGCTAGAGCCGGGGTGGGAGGAAACACCATATATTTT,CSARAGVGGNTIYF
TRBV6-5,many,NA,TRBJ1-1,TGTGCCAGCAGTTACCTGAGGGGGAATGAAGCTTTCTTT,CASSYLRGNEAFF
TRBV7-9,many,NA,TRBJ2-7,TGTGCCAGCAGCTTAAGTAGGGGGGGATCCTACGAGCAGTACTTC,CASSLSRGGSYEQYF